One sample yielded the 20 T cell receptor beta chains listed below, sequenced in a study of blood T cell repertoires in COVID-19 (dated by TCRdb to 2019 to 2021). The library was produced with the immunoSEQ multiplex PCR assay. TCRdb took over this immuneACCESS table, retaining in-frame rearrangements with V and J assigned. Such tables are incomplete; in checked studies, under half of the missing clones stem from an unresolved V gene, and the remainder is unexplained. The table for this sample lists some 100,000 clones; 82% of them were counted only once. Around 7.3% of the sample is held by the ten biggest clonotypes. The sample was peripheral blood. The origin of the receptors is a man aged 50-60 years with active or convalescent COVID-19.

J is TRBJ2-3 and V is TRBV7-9; 7 nucleotides align to TRBD1. Looked up from germline, CDR1 is SEHNR and CDR2 is FQNEAQ (reference sequence). The CDR3 totals 15 residues. With 6 bases clipped from V and 4 bases from J, the junction kept 10 bases outside the gene matches. The CDR3 DNA is TGTGCCAGCAGTACCTCGAGACAGGGAGCAGATACGCAGTATTTT. Protein product: CASSTSRQGADTQYF.

The rearrangement joins TRBV6-5 to TRBJ2-3; 10 bases map to TRBD1. Per the germline V gene, CDR1 is MNHEY and CDR2 is SVGAGI. V dropped 6 bases and J dropped 4; count of bases not matched to a gene: 7. CDR3 length: 15 residues. The CDR3 sequence is CASSLRDRGADTQYF. In DNA, the CDR3 is TGTGCCAGCAGCCTCCGGGACAGGGGTGCAGATACGCAGTATTTT.

This clone was counted between two and nine times. This chain links TRBV5-1 with TRBJ2-3, with 8 nucleotides matching TRBD2. Looked up from germline, CDR1 is SGHRS and CDR2 is YFSETQ. V was pared by 0 bases and J by 1 base, with 16 bases of the junction left unmatched. This CDR3 region has 20 residues. CDR3 in DNA: TGCGCCAGCAGCTTGGCCCTAGTAGCGGGGCGCCTTGGGGGCACAGATACGCAGTATTTT. This encodes CASSLALVAGRLGGTDTQYF.

The chain couples TRBV9 to TRBJ2-2, with D uncertain. Trimming removed 4 bases at V and 7 bases at J, with 14 bases between. The CDR3 covers 14 residues. CDR1 and CDR2 (germline): SGDLS, YYNGEE. The chain's CDR3 is CASSPRNFGGELFF. CDR3 in DNA: TGTGCCAGCAGCCCGAGGAATTTTGGCGGGGAGCTGTTTTTT.

The V call is TRBV5-1, the J call TRBJ2-7; 7 positions match TRBD1. Trimming at V came to 0 bases and at J to 5 bases, leaving 2 bases not matched to a gene. The CDR3 covers 13 residues. Germline CDR1 is SGHRS and CDR2 is YFSETQ. CDR3 sequence: CASSLEGGHEQYF. The CDR3 nucleotides read TGCGCCAGCAGCTTGGAAGGGGGCCACGAGCAGTACTTC.

This clone turned up a few times. The J gene is TRBJ1-3, the V gene TRBV7-2; D is unresolved. Germline CDR1 is SGHTA and CDR2 is FQGNSA. V shed 0 bases and J shed 7 bases, with 13 bases lying between them. This CDR3 comprises 15 residues. The DNA of the CDR3 is TGTGCCAGCAGCTTAGCAGGACCACGGGAGAACACCATATATTTT. It encodes CASSLAGPRENTIYF.

J is TRBJ1-5 and V is TRBV28; D unclear. In germline, CDR1 is MDHEN, CDR2 SYDVKM. The V and J ends lost 2 bases and 4 bases respectively, with 12 bases between them. CDR3 length: 15 residues. CDR3 nucleotide sequence: TGTGCCAGCAGTTTAACCACGGTACGGAATCAGCCCCAGCATTTT. Translated, it gives CASSLTTVRNQPQHF.

The chain employs TRBV5-1 and TRBJ2-1, with TRBD2 identical over 10 bases. The CDR3 has 14 residues. Germline V lookup: CDR1 SGHRS, CDR2 YFSETQ. V lost 0 bases and J lost 7; bases outside the gene matches: 1. The CDR3 coding sequence is TGCGCCAGCAGCTTGGCGACTAGCGGGAATGAGCAGTTCTTC. Its translation: CASSLATSGNEQFF.

The rearrangement joins TRBV5-1 to TRBJ1-1, with D perhaps TRBD1 (5 bases). Trimming removed 4 bases at V and 4 bases at J, with 17 bases between. Looked up from germline, CDR1 is SGHRS and CDR2 is YFSETQ. The CDR3 totals 15 residues. DNA of the CDR3: TGCGCCAGCAGCGGGTTGGCAGGCGGGGGCACTGAAGCTTTCTTT. Protein product: CASSGLAGGGTEAFF.

V gene TRBV15 combines with J gene TRBJ2-1; 11 bases map to TRBD2. CDR1 and CDR2 from the germline V gene are LNHNV and YYDKDF (reference sequence). The CDR3 is 16 residues long. Unmatched junction bases numbered 10, after V lost 2 bases and J lost 10 bases. The CDR3 nucleotides read TGTGCCACCAGCAGATACCCTAGCGGGGGGTTAAGCGAGCAGTTCTTC. Residues: CATSRYPSGGLSEQFF.

This clone was counted a single time. The chain links TRBV19 to TRBJ1-1, with D perhaps matching TRBD1 (5 bases). CDR1 is LNHDA and CDR2 is SQIVND in the germline V gene (reference sequence). Trimming took 7 bases from V and 5 from J, leaving 14 bases between them. The CDR3 spans 13 residues. The CDR3, as DNA: TGTGCCAGTACCGAGGGGAGGAGGACTGAAGCTTTCTTT. As protein: CASTEGRRTEAFF.

In nucleotides, the CDR3 is TGTGCCAGCAGTGAGCGGGTAGCCTACGAGCAGTACTTC. As protein: CASSERVAYEQYF. This sequence joins TRBV6-1 and TRBJ2-7; tentative D call: TRBD2 (5 bases). V shed 3 bases and J shed 2 bases, with 8 bases lying between them. The CDR3 has 13 residues. Germline V gene sequence: CDR1 MNHNS, CDR2 SASEGT.

The genes are TRBV28 and TRBJ1-2; no clear D gene. There are 12 residues in the CDR3. Germline CDR1 and CDR2: MDHEN and SYDVKM. Deletions cut 4 bases from V and 2 bases from J, with 5 bases between. CDR3 in DNA: TGTGCCAGCAGTTCCGAGAACTATGGCTACACCTTC. Its protein product is CASSSENYGYTF.

This chain connects TRBV30 to TRBJ1-2; 10 nucleotides match TRBD1. Losses at the gene ends were 0 bases for V and 7 bases for J; bases not matched to a gene: 14. Per the germline V gene, CDR1 is GTSNPN and CDR2 is SVGIG (reference sequence). This CDR3 has 17 amino acids. CDR3 in amino acids: CAWSVLGQGVQVSGYTF. The CDR3 nucleotides are TGTGCCTGGAGTGTCCTCGGACAGGGGGTTCAAGTGAGTGGCTACACCTTC.

This chain connects TRBV28 to TRBJ1-5; no reliable D call. Trimming removed 3 bases from V and 7 bases from J, with 10 bases in between. The CDR3 is made up of 13 amino acids. Germline CDR1 is MDHEN and CDR2 is SYDVKM. The CDR3 DNA is TGTGCCAGCAGTTTGGCTCGGGGACAGCCCCAGCATTTT. Its protein is CASSLARGQPQHF.

The rearrangement uses TRBV6-5 and TRBJ2-7; 11 bases match TRBD1. V dropped 9 bases and J dropped 3; count of bases not matched to a gene: 4. The CDR3 has 13 residues. Germline V lookup: CDR1 MNHEY, CDR2 SVGAGI. DNA for the CDR3: TGTGCCAGGGACAGGGGGCGAGGCTACGAGCAGTACGTC. This codes for CARDRGRGYEQYV.

This chain joins TRBV27 and TRBJ2-1, with a weak D call TRBD1 (6 bases). The CDR3 consists of 14 residues. With 6 bases removed from V and 6 bases from J, the gap between germline ends came to 15 bases. CDR1 is MNHEY and CDR2 is SMNVEV in the germline V gene (reference sequence). The CDR3 bases are TGTGCCAGCAGCCTCGGACAGTTGGGCAATGAGCAGTTCTTC. Its protein is CASSLGQLGNEQFF.

The chain combines TRBV5-1 with TRBJ2-5; 9 positions match TRBD1. The germline V gene has CDR1 SGHRS and CDR2 YFSETQ. The J segment lost 5 bases and the V segment lost 4 bases, leaving 9 bases of the junction unmatched. The CDR3 is 15 residues long. The CDR3 is CASSGGTGRRETQYF. In DNA, the CDR3 is TGCGCCAGCAGCGGGGGGACAGGGAGGAGGGAGACCCAGTACTTC.

V and J are TRBV21-1 and TRBJ1-5; the table's TRBD1 call for D was not verified on the DNA. TRBV21-1 represents a pseudogene. There are 15 residues in the CDR3. CDR3 sequence: CASSTWTGNNQPQHF. In DNA, the CDR3 is TGTGCCAGCAGCACTTGGACAGGGAATAATCAGCCCCAGCATTTT.

The chain's CDR3 is CASSLLTGAGANVLTF. The DNA for the CDR3 is TGCGCCAGCAGCCTACTGACAGGGGCAGGGGCCAACGTCCTGACTTTC. The rearrangement joins TRBV5-1 to TRBJ2-6; 8 bases agree with TRBD1. This CDR3 has 16 amino acids. Germline values: CDR1 SGHRS, CDR2 YFSETQ. J gave up 4 bases and V 4 bases, and 7 bases lay outside the gene matches.